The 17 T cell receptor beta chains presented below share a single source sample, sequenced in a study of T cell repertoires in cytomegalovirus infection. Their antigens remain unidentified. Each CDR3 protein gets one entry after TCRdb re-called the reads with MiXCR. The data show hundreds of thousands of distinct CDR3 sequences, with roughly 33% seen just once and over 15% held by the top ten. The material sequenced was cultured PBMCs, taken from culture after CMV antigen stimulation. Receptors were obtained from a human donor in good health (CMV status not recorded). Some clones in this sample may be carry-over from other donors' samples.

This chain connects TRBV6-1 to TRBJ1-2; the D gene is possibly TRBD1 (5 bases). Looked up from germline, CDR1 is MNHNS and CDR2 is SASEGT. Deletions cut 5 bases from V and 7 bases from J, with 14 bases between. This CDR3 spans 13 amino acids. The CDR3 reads CASSQGRGGGYTF. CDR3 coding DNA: TGTGCCAGCAGTCAGGGACGTGGAGGTGGCTACACCTTC.

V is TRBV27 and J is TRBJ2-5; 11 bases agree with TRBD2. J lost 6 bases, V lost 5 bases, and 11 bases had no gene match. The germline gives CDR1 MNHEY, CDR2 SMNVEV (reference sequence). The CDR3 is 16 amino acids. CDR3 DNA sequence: TGTGCCAGCAGTGATTATCTAGCGGGAGGTTTGAAGACCCAGTACTTC. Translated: CASSDYLAGGLKTQYF.

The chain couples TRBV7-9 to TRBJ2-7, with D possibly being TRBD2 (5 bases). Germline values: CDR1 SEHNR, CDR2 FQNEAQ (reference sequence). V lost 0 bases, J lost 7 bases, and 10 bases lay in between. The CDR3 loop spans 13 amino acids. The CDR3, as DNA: TGTGCCAGCAGCTTAGCTCGGGGTGAAGAGCAGTACTTC. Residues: CASSLARGEEQYF.

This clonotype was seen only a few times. CDR3 loop: CASSAPGHMYF. The CDR3 DNA reads as TGTGCCAGCAGCGCTCCGGGACATATGTACTTC. The chain has TRBV7-8 and TRBJ2-5, with a possible D match to TRBD1 (6 bases). The CDR3 extends over 11 amino acids. The V and J ends lost 5 bases and 13 bases respectively, with 14 bases between them. CDR1 and CDR2 (germline): SGHVS, FQNEAQ. Variable domain in full (rest from reference TRBV7-8 and TRBJ2-5): GAGVSQSPRYKVAKRGQDVALRCDPISGHVSLFWYQQALGQGPEFLTYFQNEAQLDKSGLPSDRFFAERPEGSVSTLKIQRTQQEDSAVYLCASSAPGHMYFGPGTRLLVL.

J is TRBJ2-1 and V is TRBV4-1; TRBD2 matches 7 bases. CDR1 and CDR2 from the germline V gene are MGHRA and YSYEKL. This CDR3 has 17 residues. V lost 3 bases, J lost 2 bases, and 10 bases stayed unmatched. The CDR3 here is CASSHPLLAKAYNEQFF. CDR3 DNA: TGCGCCAGCAGCCATCCCTTACTAGCGAAGGCCTACAATGAGCAGTTCTTC.

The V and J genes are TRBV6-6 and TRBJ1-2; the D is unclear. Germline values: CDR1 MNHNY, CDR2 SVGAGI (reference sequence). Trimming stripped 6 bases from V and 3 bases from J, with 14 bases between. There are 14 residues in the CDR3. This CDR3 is CASSADGAHYGYTF. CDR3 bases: TGTGCCAGCAGCGCGGACGGAGCCCACTATGGCTACACCTTC.

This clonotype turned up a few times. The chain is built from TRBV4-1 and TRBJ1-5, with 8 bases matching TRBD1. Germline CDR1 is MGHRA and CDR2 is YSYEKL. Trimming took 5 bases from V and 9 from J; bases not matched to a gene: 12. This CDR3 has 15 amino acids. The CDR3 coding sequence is TGCGCCAGCAGCAGAATACAGGGGGAGGTTTGGCCCCAGCATTTT. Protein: CASSRIQGEVWPQHF.

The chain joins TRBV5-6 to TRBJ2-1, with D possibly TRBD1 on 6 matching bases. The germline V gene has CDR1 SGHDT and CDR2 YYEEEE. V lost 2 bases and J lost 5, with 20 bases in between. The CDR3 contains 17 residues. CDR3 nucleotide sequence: TGTGCCAGCAGCTTCTCAGGGGCCGGGGAGATGAACAATGAGCAGTTCTTC. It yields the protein CASSFSGAGEMNNEQFF.

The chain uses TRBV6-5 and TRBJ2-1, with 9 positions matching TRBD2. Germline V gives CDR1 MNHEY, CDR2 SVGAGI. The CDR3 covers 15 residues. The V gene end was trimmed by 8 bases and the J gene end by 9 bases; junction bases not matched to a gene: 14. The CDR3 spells CASRLAGEPVGEQFF. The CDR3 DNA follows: TGTGCCAGCCGGTTAGCGGGAGAGCCAGTCGGTGAGCAGTTCTTC.

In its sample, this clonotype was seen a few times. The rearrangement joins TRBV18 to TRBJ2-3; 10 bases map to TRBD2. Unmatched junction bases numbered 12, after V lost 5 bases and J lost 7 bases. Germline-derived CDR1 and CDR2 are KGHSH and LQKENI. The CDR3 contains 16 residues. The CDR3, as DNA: TGTGCCAGCTCATCCCTAGCGGGGGCCCGAGGGAATACGCAGTATTTT. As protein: CASSSLAGARGNTQYF.

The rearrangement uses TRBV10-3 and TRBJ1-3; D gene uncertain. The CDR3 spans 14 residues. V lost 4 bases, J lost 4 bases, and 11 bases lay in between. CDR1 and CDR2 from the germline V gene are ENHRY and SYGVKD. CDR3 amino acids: CAISVPGRGNTIYF. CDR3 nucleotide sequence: TGTGCCATCAGTGTACCTGGCAGGGGAAACACCATATATTTT.

The CDR3 DNA follows: TGCGCCAGCAGCCAAGAGGTCCGAAGCACTGAAGCTTTCTTT. This sequence encodes CASSQEVRSTEAFF. The V and J genes are TRBV4-3 and TRBJ1-1; D unclear. CDR1 LGHNA and CDR2 YSLEER come from the germline V gene. V was cut by 0 bases and J by 4 bases, with 9 bases left in between. The CDR3 has 14 amino acids.

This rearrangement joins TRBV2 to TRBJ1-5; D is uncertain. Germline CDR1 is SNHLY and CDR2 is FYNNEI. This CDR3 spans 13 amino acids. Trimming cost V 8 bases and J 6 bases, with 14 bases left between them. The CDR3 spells CASGEEVFQPQHF. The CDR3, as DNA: TGTGCCAGCGGAGAGGAGGTCTTTCAGCCCCAGCATTTT.

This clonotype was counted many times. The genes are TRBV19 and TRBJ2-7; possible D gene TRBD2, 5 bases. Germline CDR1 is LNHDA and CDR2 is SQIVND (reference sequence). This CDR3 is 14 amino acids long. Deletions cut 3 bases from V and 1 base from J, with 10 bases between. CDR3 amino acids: CASSIGGLSYEQYF. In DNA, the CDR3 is TGTGCCAGTAGTATTGGTGGACTTTCCTACGAGCAGTACTTC.

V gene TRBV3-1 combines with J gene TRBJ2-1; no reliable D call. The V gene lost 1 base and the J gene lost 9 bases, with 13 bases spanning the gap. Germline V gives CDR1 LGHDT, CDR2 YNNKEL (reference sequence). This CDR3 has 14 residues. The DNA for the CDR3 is TGTGCCAGCAGCCAAGGTCAAAAGGGTAGTGAGCAGTTCTTC. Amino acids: CASSQGQKGSEQFF.

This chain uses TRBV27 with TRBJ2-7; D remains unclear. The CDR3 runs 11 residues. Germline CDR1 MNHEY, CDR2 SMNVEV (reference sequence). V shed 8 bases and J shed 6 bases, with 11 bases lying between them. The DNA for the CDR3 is TGTGCCAGCGGGTTCATGGTCGAGCAGTACTTC. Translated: CASGFMVEQYF.

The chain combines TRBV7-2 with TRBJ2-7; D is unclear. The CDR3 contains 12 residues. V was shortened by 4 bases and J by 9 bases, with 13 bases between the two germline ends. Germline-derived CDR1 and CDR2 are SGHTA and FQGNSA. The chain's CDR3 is CASSSAAFLQYF. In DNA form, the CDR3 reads TGTGCCAGCAGCTCCGCAGCGTTTTTGCAGTACTTC.